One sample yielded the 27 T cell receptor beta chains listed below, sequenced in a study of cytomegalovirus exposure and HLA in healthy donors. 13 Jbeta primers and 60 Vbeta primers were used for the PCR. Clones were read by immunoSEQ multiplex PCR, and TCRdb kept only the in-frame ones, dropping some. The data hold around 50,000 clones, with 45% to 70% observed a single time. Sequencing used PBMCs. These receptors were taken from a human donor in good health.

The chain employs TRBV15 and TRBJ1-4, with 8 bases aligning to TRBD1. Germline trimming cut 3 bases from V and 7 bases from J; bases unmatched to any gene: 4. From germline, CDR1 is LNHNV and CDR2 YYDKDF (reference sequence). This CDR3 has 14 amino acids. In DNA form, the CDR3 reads TGTGCCACCAGCAGGACAGGGGCTAGTGAAAAACTGTTTTTT. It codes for CATSRTGASEKLFF.

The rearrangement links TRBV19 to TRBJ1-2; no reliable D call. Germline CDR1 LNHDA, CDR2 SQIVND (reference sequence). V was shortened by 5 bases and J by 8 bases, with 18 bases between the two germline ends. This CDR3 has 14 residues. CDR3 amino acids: CASSSDEGVGGYTF. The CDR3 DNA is TGTGCCAGTAGTTCGGATGAGGGCGTCGGGGGCTACACCTTC.

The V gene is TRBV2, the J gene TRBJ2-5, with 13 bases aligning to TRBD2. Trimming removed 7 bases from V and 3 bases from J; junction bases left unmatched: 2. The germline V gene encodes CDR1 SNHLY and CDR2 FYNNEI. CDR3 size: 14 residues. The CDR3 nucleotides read TGTGCCAGCAACGGACTAGCGGGGGAAGAGACCCAGTACTTC. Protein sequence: CASNGLAGEETQYF.

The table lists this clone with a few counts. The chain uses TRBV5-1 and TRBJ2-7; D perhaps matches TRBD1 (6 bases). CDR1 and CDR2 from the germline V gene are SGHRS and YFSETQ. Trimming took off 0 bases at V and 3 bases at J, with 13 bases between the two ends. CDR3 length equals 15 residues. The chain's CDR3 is CASSLVRGTYYEQYF. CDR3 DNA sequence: TGCGCCAGCAGCTTGGTCAGGGGCACCTACTACGAGCAGTACTTC. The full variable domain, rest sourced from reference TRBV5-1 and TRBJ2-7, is KAGVTQTPRYLIKTRGQQVTLSCSPISGHRSVSWYQQTPGQGLQFLFEYFSETQRNKGNFPGRFSGRQFSNSRSEMNVSTLELGDSALYLCASSLVRGTYYEQYFGPGTRLTVT.

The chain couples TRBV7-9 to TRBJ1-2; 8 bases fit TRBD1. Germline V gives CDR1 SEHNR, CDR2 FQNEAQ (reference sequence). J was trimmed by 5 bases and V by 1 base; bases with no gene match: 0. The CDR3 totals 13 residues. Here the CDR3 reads CASSLGTGYGYTF. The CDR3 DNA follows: TGTGCCAGCAGCTTAGGGACAGGGTATGGCTACACCTTC.

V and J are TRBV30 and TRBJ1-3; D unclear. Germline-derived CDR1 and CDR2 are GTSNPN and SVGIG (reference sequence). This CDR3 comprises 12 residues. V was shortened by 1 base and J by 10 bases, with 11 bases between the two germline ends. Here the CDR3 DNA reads TGTGCCTGGAGTGCCGGCTCCAGGACCATATATTTT. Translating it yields CAWSAGSRTIYF.

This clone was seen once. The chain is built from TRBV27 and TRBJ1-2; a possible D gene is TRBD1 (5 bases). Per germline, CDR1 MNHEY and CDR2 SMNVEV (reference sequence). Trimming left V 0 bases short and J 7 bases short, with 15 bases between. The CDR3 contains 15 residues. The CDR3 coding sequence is TGTGCCAGCAGTTTATCCCTCGGGGGGGTAGCTGGCTACACCTTC. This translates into CASSLSLGGVAGYTF.

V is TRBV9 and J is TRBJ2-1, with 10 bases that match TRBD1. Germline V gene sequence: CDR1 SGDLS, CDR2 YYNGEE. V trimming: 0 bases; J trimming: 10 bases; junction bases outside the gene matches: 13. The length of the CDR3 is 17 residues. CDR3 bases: TGTGCCAGCAGCGTAGGAACTTTCGACAGGGGGCGGGAGGAGCAGTTCTTC. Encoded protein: CASSVGTFDRGREEQFF.

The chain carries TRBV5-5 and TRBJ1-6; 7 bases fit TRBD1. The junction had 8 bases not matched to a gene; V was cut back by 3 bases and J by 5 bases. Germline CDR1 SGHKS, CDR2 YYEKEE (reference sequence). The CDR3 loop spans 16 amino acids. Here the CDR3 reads CASSSGTVLHNSPLHF. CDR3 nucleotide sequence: TGTGCCAGCAGCTCCGGGACAGTGTTACATAATTCACCCCTCCACTTT.

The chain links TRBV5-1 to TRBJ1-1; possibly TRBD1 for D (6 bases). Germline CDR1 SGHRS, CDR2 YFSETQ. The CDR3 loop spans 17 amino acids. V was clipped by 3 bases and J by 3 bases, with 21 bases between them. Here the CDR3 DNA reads TGCGCCAGCAGCTATCACCCGGGACAACCCGGGGACACTGAAGCTTTCTTT. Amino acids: CASSYHPGQPGDTEAFF.

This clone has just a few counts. Written as DNA, the CDR3 is TGTGCCAGCAGTAAGGACAGGGCCGAGCAGTACTTC. Translation: CASSKDRAEQYF. The J gene is TRBJ2-7, the V gene TRBV6-5, with 8 nucleotides matching TRBD1. The CDR3 totals 12 residues. The junction had 3 bases not matched to a gene; V was cut back by 5 bases and J by 6 bases. Germline assignment: CDR1 MNHEY and CDR2 SVGAGI.

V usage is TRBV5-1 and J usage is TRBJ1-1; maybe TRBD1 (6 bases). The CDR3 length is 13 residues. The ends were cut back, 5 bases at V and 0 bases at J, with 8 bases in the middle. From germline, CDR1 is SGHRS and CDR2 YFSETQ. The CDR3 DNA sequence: TGCGCCAGCAGTAGACAGGTGAACACTGAAGCTTTCTTT. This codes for CASSRQVNTEAFF.

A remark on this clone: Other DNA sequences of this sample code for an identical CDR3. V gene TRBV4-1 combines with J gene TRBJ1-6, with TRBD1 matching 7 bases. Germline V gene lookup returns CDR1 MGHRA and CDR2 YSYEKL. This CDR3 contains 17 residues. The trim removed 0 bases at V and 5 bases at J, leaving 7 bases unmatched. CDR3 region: CASSQDGGQANNSPLHF. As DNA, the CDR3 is TGCGCCAGCAGCCAAGATGGCGGACAGGCAAATAATTCACCCCTCCACTTT.

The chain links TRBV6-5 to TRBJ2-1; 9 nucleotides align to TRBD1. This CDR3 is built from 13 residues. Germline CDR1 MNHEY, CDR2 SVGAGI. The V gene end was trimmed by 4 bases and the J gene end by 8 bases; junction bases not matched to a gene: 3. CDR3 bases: TGTGCCAGCAGTTTCGGACAGGGGTATGAGCAGTTCTTC. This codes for CASSFGQGYEQFF.

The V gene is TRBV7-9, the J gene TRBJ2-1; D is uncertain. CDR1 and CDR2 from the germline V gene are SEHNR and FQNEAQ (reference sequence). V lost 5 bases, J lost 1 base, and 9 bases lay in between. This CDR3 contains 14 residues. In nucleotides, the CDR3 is TGTGCCAGCAGCCCCAGTCAGTCCTACAATGAGCAGTTCTTC. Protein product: CASSPSQSYNEQFF.

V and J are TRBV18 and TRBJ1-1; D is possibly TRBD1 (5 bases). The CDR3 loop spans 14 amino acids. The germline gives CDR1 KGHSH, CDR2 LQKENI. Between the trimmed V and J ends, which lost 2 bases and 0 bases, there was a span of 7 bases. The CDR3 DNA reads TGTGCCAGCTCACCAAGGGGAATGAACACTGAAGCTTTCTTT. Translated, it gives CASSPRGMNTEAFF.

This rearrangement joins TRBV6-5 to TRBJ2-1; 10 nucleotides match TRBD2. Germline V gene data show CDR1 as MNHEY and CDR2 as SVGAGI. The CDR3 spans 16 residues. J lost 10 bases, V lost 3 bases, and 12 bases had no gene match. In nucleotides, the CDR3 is TGTGCCAGCAGTTATAGGGTAGCGGGGGGCCGGGGGGAGCAGTTCTTC. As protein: CASSYRVAGGRGEQFF.

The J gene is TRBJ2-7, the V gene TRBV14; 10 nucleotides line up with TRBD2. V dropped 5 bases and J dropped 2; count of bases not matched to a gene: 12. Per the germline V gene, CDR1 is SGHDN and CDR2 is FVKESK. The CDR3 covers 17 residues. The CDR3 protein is CASSATPGSGRAYEQYF. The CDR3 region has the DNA TGTGCCAGCAGCGCCACCCCCGGGAGCGGGAGGGCCTACGAGCAGTACTTC.

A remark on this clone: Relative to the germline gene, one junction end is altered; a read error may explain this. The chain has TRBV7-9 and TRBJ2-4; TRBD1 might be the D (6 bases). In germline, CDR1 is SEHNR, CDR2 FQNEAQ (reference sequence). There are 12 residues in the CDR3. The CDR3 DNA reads TGTTCCAGCAGCTTAGTAGAGGGACATCAGTACTTC. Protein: CSSSLVEGHQYF. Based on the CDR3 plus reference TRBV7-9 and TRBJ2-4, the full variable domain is DTGVSQNPRHKITKRGQNVTFRCDPISEHNRLYWYRQTLGQGPEFLTYFQNEAQLEKSRLLSDRFSAERPKGSFSTLEIQRTEQGDSAMYLCSSSLVEGHQYFGAGTRLSVL.

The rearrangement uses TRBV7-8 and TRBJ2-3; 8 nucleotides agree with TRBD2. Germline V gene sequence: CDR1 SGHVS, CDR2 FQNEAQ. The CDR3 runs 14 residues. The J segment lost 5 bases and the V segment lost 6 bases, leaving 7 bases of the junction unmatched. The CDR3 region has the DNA TGTGCCAGCAGTCCCGGGGGGGCGGGAGATACGCAGTATTTT. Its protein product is CASSPGGAGDTQYF.

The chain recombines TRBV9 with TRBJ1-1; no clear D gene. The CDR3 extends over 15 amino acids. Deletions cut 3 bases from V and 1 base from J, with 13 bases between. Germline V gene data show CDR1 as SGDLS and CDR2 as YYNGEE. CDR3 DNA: TGTGCCAGCAGCGCCGGACTAGGGAGGAACACTGAAGCTTTCTTT. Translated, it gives CASSAGLGRNTEAFF.

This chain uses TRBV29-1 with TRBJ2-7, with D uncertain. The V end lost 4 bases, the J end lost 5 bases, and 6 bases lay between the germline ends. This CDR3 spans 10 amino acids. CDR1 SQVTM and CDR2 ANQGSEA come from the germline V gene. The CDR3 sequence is CSVGLNEQYF. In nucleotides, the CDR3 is TGCAGCGTTGGGCTGAACGAGCAGTACTTC.

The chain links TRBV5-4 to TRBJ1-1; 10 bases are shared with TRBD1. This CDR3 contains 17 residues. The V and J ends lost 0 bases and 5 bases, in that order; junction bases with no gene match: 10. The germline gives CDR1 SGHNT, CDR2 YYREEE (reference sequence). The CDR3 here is CASSLAPGRTGGTEAFF. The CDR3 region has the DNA TGTGCCAGCAGCTTGGCCCCCGGCCGGACAGGGGGGACTGAAGCTTTCTTT.

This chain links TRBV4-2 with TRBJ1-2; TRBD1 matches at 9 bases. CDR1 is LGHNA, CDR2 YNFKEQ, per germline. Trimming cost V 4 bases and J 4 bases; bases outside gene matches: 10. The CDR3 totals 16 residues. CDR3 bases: TGTGCCAGCAGCCCGGACAGGGGTTCAATCCCCTATGGCTACACCTTC. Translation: CASSPDRGSIPYGYTF.

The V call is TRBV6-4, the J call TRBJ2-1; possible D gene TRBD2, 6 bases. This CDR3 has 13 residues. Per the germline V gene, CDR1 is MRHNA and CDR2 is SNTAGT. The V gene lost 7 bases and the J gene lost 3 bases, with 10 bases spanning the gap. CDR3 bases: TGTGCCAGCATCCAGGGACTCTACAATGAGCAGTTCTTC. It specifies CASIQGLYNEQFF.

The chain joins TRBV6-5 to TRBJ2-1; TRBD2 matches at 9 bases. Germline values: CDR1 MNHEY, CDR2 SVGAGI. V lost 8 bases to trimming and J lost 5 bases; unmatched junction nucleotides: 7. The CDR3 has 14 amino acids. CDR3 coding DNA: TGTGCCAGCGTATCTAGCGGGGCCAACAATGAGCAGTTCTTC. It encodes CASVSSGANNEQFF.

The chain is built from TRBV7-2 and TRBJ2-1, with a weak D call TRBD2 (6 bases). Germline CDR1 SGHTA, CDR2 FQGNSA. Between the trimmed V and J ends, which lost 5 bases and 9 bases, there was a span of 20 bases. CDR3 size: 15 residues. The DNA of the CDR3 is TGTGCCAGCAGCCTTAGATCTACTAGCTCGGGTGAGCAGTTCTTC. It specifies CASSLRSTSSGEQFF.